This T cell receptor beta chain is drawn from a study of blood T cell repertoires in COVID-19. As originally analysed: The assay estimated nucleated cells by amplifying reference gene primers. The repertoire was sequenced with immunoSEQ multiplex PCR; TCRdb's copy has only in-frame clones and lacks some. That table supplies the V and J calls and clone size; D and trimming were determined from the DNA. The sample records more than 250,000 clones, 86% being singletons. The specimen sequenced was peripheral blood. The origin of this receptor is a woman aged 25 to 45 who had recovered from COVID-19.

The CDR3 sequence: CASSFGPQGSNEQFF. CDR3 in DNA: TGCGCCAGCAGCTTTGGACCACAGGGGAGCAATGAGCAGTTCTTC. The chain joins TRBV5-1 to TRBJ2-1; 7 nucleotides line up with TRBD1. The ends lost 2 bases at V and 6 bases at J; junction bases unmatched: 8. Germline V gives CDR1 SGHRS, CDR2 YFSETQ. The CDR3 consists of 15 residues.